Shown below are 29 T cell receptor beta chains from a single sample sequenced in a study of tumor-infiltrating lymphocytes in localized non-small cell lung cancer. Produced via immunoSEQ multiplex PCR; TCRdb's table is partial and in-frame only. The sample contains about 23,000 clones, around 78% of which appear only once. The sequencing sample was made of lung tumor tissue. The receptors were gathered from a human donor with non-small cell lung cancer.

In its sample, this clone was seen once. This rearrangement joins TRBV11-2 to TRBJ1-3; 7 nucleotides line up with TRBD1. The CDR3 runs to 16 residues. CDR1 is SGHAT and CDR2 is FQNNGV in the germline V gene. The V gene end was trimmed by 5 bases and the J gene end by 0 bases; junction bases not matched to a gene: 7. CDR3 coding DNA: TGTGCCAGCAGCCCCCGGGACAGAGTCTCTGGAAACACCATATATTTT. Protein product: CASSPRDRVSGNTIYF.

The genes are TRBV4-1 and TRBJ2-5; maybe TRBD1 (5 bases). Deletions cut 2 bases from V and 5 bases from J, with 21 bases between. CDR3 length: 17 residues. CDR1 is MGHRA, CDR2 YSYEKL, per germline. The CDR3 DNA follows: TGCGCCAGCAGCCAAAACCCGTGGACACCCGGCGAGGAGACCCAGTACTTC. Amino acids: CASSQNPWTPGEETQYF.

The J gene is TRBJ1-6, the V gene TRBV11-3; D remains ambiguous. CDR1 SGHNT and CDR2 YENEEA come from the germline V gene. The CDR3 length is 15 residues. Trimming removed 1 base at V and 8 bases at J, with 12 bases between. The CDR3 nucleotides are TGTGCCAGCAGCTTAGGAGGGAGGGCCCATTCACCCCTCCACTTT. This gives the protein CASSLGGRAHSPLHF.

The gene calls are TRBV29-1 and TRBJ2-1; 8 bases align to TRBD2. The CDR3 totals 16 residues. V dropped 3 bases and J dropped 5; count of bases not matched to a gene: 12. Germline lookup yields CDR1 SQVTM and CDR2 ANQGSEA. The CDR3 is CSVDPRGGGTDNEQFF. CDR3 bases: TGCAGCGTTGATCCTCGGGGGGGAGGGACTGACAATGAGCAGTTCTTC.

As regards this clone: One junction end does not reproduce the germline sequence, and a read error may be involved. The chain carries TRBV7-9 and TRBJ2-3; 8 bases map to TRBD1. The V gene's germline CDR1 is SEHNR and CDR2 FQNEAQ (reference sequence). The CDR3 is 14 amino acids. The CDR3 is CASTLRQGKDTQYF. The CDR3 DNA reads as TGTGCCAGCACCTTAAGACAGGGGAAAGATACGCAGTATTTT.

CDR3 DNA sequence: TGTGCCAGCAGTGAAGCGTTAGAGGGAGGTTCTGAAGCTTTCTTT. Protein product: CASSEALEGGSEAFF. This rearrangement joins TRBV6-1 to TRBJ1-1; no firm D call. Germline CDR1 MNHNS, CDR2 SASEGT. The V end lost 0 bases, the J end lost 6 bases, and 14 bases lay between the germline ends. The CDR3 totals 15 residues.

This clone came up a few times. The CDR3 loop is CASSPSDGFTEAFF. CDR3 in DNA: TGTGCCAGTAGCCCGAGTGATGGGTTCACTGAAGCTTTCTTT. The chain joins TRBV19 to TRBJ1-1; no definite D call. This CDR3 region has 14 residues. V lost 6 bases, J lost 4 bases, and 15 bases lay in between. CDR1 LNHDA and CDR2 SQIVND come from the germline V gene (reference sequence). The whole variable domain, filled in from reference TRBV19 and TRBJ1-1, reads DGGITQSPKYLFRKEGQNVTLSCEQNLNHDAMYWYRQDPGQGLRLIYYSQIVNDFQKGDIAEGYSVSREKKESFPLTVTSAQKNPTAFYLCASSPSDGFTEAFFGQGTRLTVV.

The J gene is TRBJ2-1, the V gene TRBV19, with 12 positions matching TRBD2. From germline, CDR1 is LNHDA and CDR2 SQIVND (reference sequence). The CDR3 spans 20 residues. Trimming removed 6 bases from V and 0 bases from J; junction bases left unmatched: 15. CDR3 in amino acids: CASRLAGGRGLLSSYNEQFF. Written as DNA, the CDR3 is TGTGCCAGTAGGCTAGCGGGGGGGCGAGGGTTACTAAGCTCCTACAATGAGCAGTTCTTC.

This chain links TRBV30 with TRBJ1-2; D gene ambiguous. Looked up from germline, CDR1 is GTSNPN and CDR2 is SVGIG (reference sequence). The V end was cut by 4 bases, the J end by 8 bases, with 17 bases between. The CDR3 spans 13 residues. The CDR3 bases are TGTGCCTGGATCGACTGCGGGGTCCGGGGCTACACCTTC. It translates to CAWIDCGVRGYTF.

This clone was detected only once. CDR3: CASSKNPPRGGNYGYTF. The CDR3 DNA reads as TGTGCCAGCAGCAAAAACCCCCCTAGGGGCGGGAACTATGGCTACACCTTC. The chain recombines TRBV14 with TRBJ1-2, with a possible D match to TRBD1 (5 bases). Trimming stripped 5 bases from V and 2 bases from J, with 21 bases between. Germline V lookup: CDR1 SGHDN, CDR2 FVKESK. The CDR3 contains 17 residues.

This chain uses TRBV4-1 with TRBJ2-5, with D unclear. Trimming took 1 base from V and 2 from J, leaving 8 bases between them. The CDR3 has 14 residues. The germline V gene encodes CDR1 MGHRA and CDR2 YSYEKL. CDR3: CASSQVAVQETQYF. For the CDR3, the DNA is TGCGCCAGCAGCCAAGTCGCGGTTCAAGAGACCCAGTACTTC.

The V and J genes are TRBV18 and TRBJ2-5, with a possible D match to TRBD2 (5 bases). Germline V gene sequence: CDR1 KGHSH, CDR2 LQKENI. The CDR3 is 15 amino acids. Between the trimmed V and J ends, which lost 1 base and 1 base, there was a span of 10 bases. CDR3 nucleotides: TGTGCCAGCTCACCACAGGAGCGGAGCCAAGAGACCCAGTACTTC. Its translation is CASSPQERSQETQYF.

The chain links TRBV14 to TRBJ1-1, with unresolved D. This CDR3 has 13 amino acids. CDR1 and CDR2 from the germline V gene are SGHDN and FVKESK. Trimming cost V 3 bases and J 5 bases, with 10 bases left between them. Here the CDR3 DNA reads TGTGCCAGCAGCCAGAGTAGGAGGACTGAAGCTTTCTTT. Amino acids: CASSQSRRTEAFF.

This chain links TRBV7-2 with TRBJ2-7; D tentatively reads TRBD1 or TRBD2 (6 bases each). Germline V lookup: CDR1 SGHTA, CDR2 FQGNSA. The CDR3 is 13 residues long. V gave up 0 bases and J gave up 5 bases, with 8 bases separating them. The CDR3 sequence is CASSLARDNEQYF. As DNA, the CDR3 is TGTGCCAGCAGCTTAGCGCGGGACAACGAGCAGTACTTC.

DNA for the CDR3: TGCAGCGTTGAAATCGACAGGGACCGATATGGCTACACCTTC. Translating gives CSVEIDRDRYGYTF. The genes are TRBV29-1 and TRBJ1-2; TRBD1 aligns across 7 bases. CDR3 length: 14 amino acids. V shed 2 bases, J shed 5 bases, and the junction held 8 bases outside the gene matches. From germline, CDR1 is SQVTM and CDR2 ANQGSEA.

This chain joins TRBV13 and TRBJ1-5; 9 bases agree with TRBD1. Germline V gene lookup returns CDR1 PRHDT and CDR2 FYEKMQ (reference sequence). J lost 0 bases, V lost 5 bases, and 2 bases had no gene match. The CDR3 covers 15 residues. As DNA, the CDR3 is TGTGCCAGCAGCCGGACAGGGGATAGCAATCAGCCCCAGCATTTT. It codes for CASSRTGDSNQPQHF.

This clone has only one observation. V and J are TRBV11-3 and TRBJ2-4; D might be TRBD1 or TRBD2, each matching 6 bases. V was cut by 0 bases and J by 8 bases, with 14 bases left in between. Germline CDR1 is SGHNT and CDR2 is YENEEA. The CDR3 covers 15 residues. CDR3 bases: TGTGCCAGCAGCTTAGATCAGGGTCGGGGGCACATTCAGTACTTC. Protein: CASSLDQGRGHIQYF.

This clone was recorded only once. The genes are TRBV30 and TRBJ1-5; 7 nucleotides match TRBD1. The CDR3 is 14 residues long. Germline V gene sequence: CDR1 GTSNPN, CDR2 SVGIG (reference sequence). With 3 bases clipped from V and 3 bases from J, the junction kept 5 bases outside the gene matches. This CDR3 reads CAWSRTGVNQPQHF. The CDR3 nucleotides are TGTGCCTGGAGCAGGACAGGAGTCAATCAGCCCCAGCATTTT.

The rearrangement joins TRBV15 to TRBJ2-7; perhaps D is TRBD1 or TRBD2 (5 bases each). Germline V gives CDR1 LNHNV, CDR2 YYDKDF (reference sequence). V lost 5 bases and J 7 bases, leaving 18 bases between the germline ends. CDR3 length: 14 amino acids. The DNA for the CDR3 is TGTGCCACCAGCGCCCGGGACGTACGGGATGAGCAGTACTTC. Protein product: CATSARDVRDEQYF.

The chain carries TRBV10-1 and TRBJ2-3; D remains unclear. The V gene's germline CDR1 is WNHNN and CDR2 SYGVQD (reference sequence). The V gene lost 7 bases and the J gene lost 8 bases, with 4 bases spanning the gap. The CDR3 runs to 9 residues. CDR3 coding DNA: TGCGCCAGCAACGTTACGCAGTATTTT. Translating it yields CASNVTQYF.

This chain uses TRBV5-1 with TRBJ2-7; TRBD2 aligns across 9 bases. Germline V gene data show CDR1 as SGHRS and CDR2 as YFSETQ. V lost 5 bases and J lost 3; bases outside the gene matches: 6. The CDR3 spans 14 residues. The CDR3 here is CASRRGGDLYEQYF. The DNA for the CDR3 is TGCGCCAGCAGGCGGGGGGGGGATCTCTACGAGCAGTACTTC. Based on the CDR3 plus reference TRBV5-1 and TRBJ2-7, the full variable domain is KAGVTQTPRYLIKTRGQQVTLSCSPISGHRSVSWYQQTPGQGLQFLFEYFSETQRNKGNFPGRFSGRQFSNSRSEMNVSTLELGDSALYLCASRRGGDLYEQYFGPGTRLTVT.

This chain uses TRBV5-4 with TRBJ2-3; D not certain. Germline CDR1 and CDR2: SGHNT and YYREEE (reference sequence). This CDR3 is built from 12 residues. Trimming took 0 bases from V and 5 from J, leaving 4 bases between them. The CDR3 DNA is TGTGCCAGCAGCTTGGACGAAGATACGCAGTATTTT. Protein sequence: CASSLDEDTQYF.

V usage is TRBV7-9 and J usage is TRBJ1-1, with TRBD1 as a possible D gene (6 bases). The germline V gene has CDR1 SEHNR and CDR2 FQNEAQ (reference sequence). CDR3 length equals 14 residues. V lost 5 bases and J lost 5, with 15 bases in between. The CDR3 sequence is CASSPVEGVTEAFF. The CDR3 DNA sequence: TGTGCCAGCAGCCCCGTTGAGGGGGTAACTGAAGCTTTCTTT.

The chain is built from TRBV7-3 and TRBJ2-3; D gene uncertain. Germline V gene lookup returns CDR1 SGHTA and CDR2 FQGTGA. With 0 bases removed from V and 2 bases from J, the gap between germline ends came to 9 bases. This CDR3 spans 15 amino acids. CDR3 protein: CASSLTPHYTDTQYF. CDR3 coding DNA: TGTGCCAGCAGCTTAACCCCACACTACACAGATACGCAGTATTTT.

The chain couples TRBV29-1 to TRBJ1-4; no definite D call. V was trimmed by 1 base and J by 4 bases, leaving 7 bases between them. CDR1 is SQVTM and CDR2 is ANQGSEA in the germline V gene. This CDR3 spans 13 amino acids. CDR3 protein: CSVEGRNNEKLFF. The CDR3 coding sequence is TGCAGCGTTGAAGGACGGAATAATGAAAAACTGTTTTTT.

This chain links TRBV9 with TRBJ2-3; D is ambiguous. V dropped 4 bases and J dropped 3 bases, with 9 bases sitting between them. This CDR3 contains 13 residues. Looked up from germline, CDR1 is SGDLS and CDR2 is YYNGEE. The CDR3 loop is CASSPYLTDTQYF. DNA of the CDR3: TGTGCCAGCAGCCCCTACTTGACAGATACGCAGTATTTT. Using reference TRBV9 and TRBJ2-3 for the parts outside the CDR3, the full variable domain is DSGVTQTPKHLITATGQRVTLRCSPRSGDLSVYWYQQSLDQGLQFLIQYYNGEERAKGNILERFSAQQFPDLHSELNLSSLELGDSALYFCASSPYLTDTQYFGPGTRLTVL.

J is TRBJ1-4 and V is TRBV5-1, with no clear D. V was cut by 8 bases and J by 5 bases, with 16 bases left in between. Germline V CDR1 and CDR2: SGHRS, YFSETQ. The CDR3 has 14 amino acids. CDR3 bases: TGCGCCAGTTGTTACGCGGGCAGGAATGAAAAACTGTTTTTT. Protein sequence: CASCYAGRNEKLFF.

The rearrangement uses TRBV5-5 and TRBJ2-2, with a tentative D call TRBD2 (6 bases). Looked up from germline, CDR1 is SGHKS and CDR2 is YYEKEE (reference sequence). Trimming shortened V by 4 bases and J by 5 bases, and 12 bases separated the two germline ends. The CDR3 covers 14 residues. This chain's CDR3 is CASSQGGWTGELFF. CDR3 in DNA: TGTGCCAGCAGCCAAGGAGGGTGGACCGGGGAGCTGTTTTTT.

This clone was found a few times. The V and J genes are TRBV7-9 and TRBJ2-5; TRBD2 aligns across 7 bases. CDR1 and CDR2 (germline): SEHNR, FQNEAQ (reference sequence). The CDR3 is 14 residues long. The junction had 4 bases not matched to a gene; V was cut back by 4 bases and J by 2 bases. The CDR3 DNA is TGTGCCAGCAGCTCTAGCGGACCGCAAGAGACCCAGTACTTC. As protein: CASSSSGPQETQYF.